This T cell receptor (beta chain) was recovered during a study of blood T cell repertoires in COVID-19. As for the study in general: The analysed material was cDNA or gDNA that came from T cells, B-cell-depleted T cells, or PBMCs.

Per germline, CDR1 SNHLY and CDR2 FYNNEI. The CDR3 covers 14 residues. The V end lost 6 bases, the J end lost 0 bases, and 9 bases lay between the germline ends. Per the original methods: Estimated nucleated cell counts came from reference gene primer amplification. The method was immunoSEQ multiplex PCR; TCRdb's version includes in-frame clones alone and lacks a portion of them. The D gene and trimming were derived from the DNA, and the V and J assignments and clone size from that table. The data show some 270,000 clones, 70% to 90% seen once. The sample was peripheral blood. This receptor was taken from a woman between 70 and 85 years old with acute or convalescent COVID-19. The chain joins TRBV2 to TRBJ1-3; the D is unclear. CDR3 in amino acids: CASRPTVSGNTIYF. Written as DNA, the CDR3 is TGTGCCAGCAGACCAACAGTCTCTGGAAACACCATATATTTT.